The rows below give T cell receptor beta chains drawn from one sample of a study of T cells in Graves' hyperthyroidism and ophthalmopathy. MiXCR was run by TCRdb on the multiplex PCR reads, yielding one entry per CDR3 protein. Of over 550,000 distinct CDR3 sequences listed, 16% are singletons. What was sequenced was blood. The receptors originated from a woman younger than 35 with Graves' hyperthyroidism. CDR3s include the opening cysteine and the closing phenylalanine or tryptophan. A D gene is named only where the DNA matches it firmly. Rows give clone size only sometimes, using once, few, many, or a class for an expanded clone.

TRBD2,TRBV29-1,TRBJ2-5,NA,CSVESGRLAGVEYF,TGCAGCGTTGAGAGTGGGAGGCTAGCGGGGGTGGAGTACTTC
NA,TRBV27,TRBJ2-1,many,CASSLTGTSYNEQFF,TGTGCCAGCAGTCTTACAGGGACCTCCTACAATGAGCAGTTCTTC
NA,TRBV6-1,TRBJ2-3,few,CASVSSPTAFGTDTQYF,TGTGCCAGCGTATCATCCCCGACAGCTTTTGGCACAGATACGCAGTATTTT
TRBD1,TRBV28,TRBJ1-1,many,CASSRRGQGAWAAFF,TGTGCCAGCAGTCGCCGGGGACAGGGGGCTTGGGCGGCTTTCTTT
NA,TRBV7-2,TRBJ2-4,NA,CASSLGSLNIQYF,TGTGCCAGCAGCCTAGGCAGCTTAAACATTCAGTACTTC
NA,TRBV30,TRBJ2-7,many,CAWSVSAGYEQYF,TGTGCCTGGAGTGTTAGCGCGGGCTACGAGCAGTACTTC
NA,TRBV5-1,TRBJ1-1,many,CASSSPGGTEAFF,TGCGCCAGCAGCTCTCCGGGAGGCACTGAAGCTTTCTTT
NA,TRBV29-1,TRBJ1-2,few,CSVWSRDGLRGYTF,TGCAGCGTTTGGTCGAGGGACGGCCTCAGGGGCTACACCTTC
TRBD2,TRBV7-2,TRBJ2-3,many,CASSPGLAGGSTDTQYF,TGTGCCAGCAGCCCCGGACTAGCGGGGGGTAGCACAGATACGCAGTATTTT
NA,TRBV7-9,TRBJ1-1,NA,CASSLVSRATEAFF,TGTGCCAGCAGCTTAGTATCTAGGGCTACTGAAGCTTTCTTT
TRBD2,TRBV5-1,TRBJ2-2,NA,CASSPFAGLAGGRIGDLFF,TGCGCCAGCAGCCCGTTCGCCGGACTAGCGGGAGGGCGTATCGGGGATCTGTTTTTT